Below, 27 T cell receptor beta chains from the same sample are listed, as sequenced in a study of human T cells and chemical hapten exposure. As for time point: patch test 3, about 24 weeks after DPC sensitization. The treatment: therapeutic diphenylcyclopropenone sensitization with weekly scalp DPC. The authors extracted total RNA from unfractionated whole blood. TCRdb ran MiXCR on the RACE reads and lists one entry per CDR3 protein. The sample records about 39,000 distinct CDR3 sequences, 12% being singletons. The sequenced sample was whole blood, obtained in connection with sensitization to the hapten diphenylcyclopropenone (DPC). These receptors all stem from a woman aged 40 to 49 with alopecia areata. Some clones in this sample may be carry-over from other donors' samples.

This clonotype has just a few counts. The chain uses TRBV5-1 and TRBJ1-6, with no clear D. The CDR3 runs 14 residues. V gave up 0 bases and J gave up 7 bases, with 8 bases separating them. Germline V gene data show CDR1 as SGHRS and CDR2 as YFSETQ. Here the CDR3 reads CASSLEAANSPLHF. The CDR3 DNA is TGCGCCAGCAGCTTGGAGGCAGCCAATTCACCCCTCCACTTT.

The rearrangement joins TRBV2 to TRBJ1-1, with 7 bases identical to TRBD1. This CDR3 is 11 amino acids long. With 5 bases clipped from V and 8 bases from J, the junction kept 2 bases outside the gene matches. Germline V gene sequence: CDR1 SNHLY, CDR2 FYNNEI. CDR3 sequence: CASSRQGEAFF. The CDR3 region has the DNA TGTGCCAGCAGTCGACAGGGAGAAGCTTTCTTT.

This clonotype showed up just a few times. This chain connects TRBV5-1 to TRBJ1-3, with D hard to call. CDR3 length: 14 amino acids. The V gene's germline CDR1 is SGHRS and CDR2 YFSETQ. The V and J ends lost 4 bases and 5 bases respectively, with 13 bases between them. The CDR3 sequence: CASSPAGVRNTIYF. DNA for the CDR3: TGCGCCAGCAGCCCGGCTGGCGTCCGAAACACCATATATTTT.

This clonotype was seen a handful of times. The chain has TRBV29-1 and TRBJ2-7; D is unresolved. Per the germline V gene, CDR1 is SQVTM and CDR2 is ANQGSEA. The CDR3 has 11 residues. V was shortened by 4 bases and J by 5 bases, with 9 bases between the two germline ends. CDR3 DNA sequence: TGCAGCGTTGGTCCCGGCCACGAGCAGTACTTC. Protein: CSVGPGHEQYF.

This clonotype was counted only a few times. The rearrangement uses TRBV9 and TRBJ2-3; 8 bases map to TRBD2. CDR1 is SGDLS and CDR2 is YYNGEE in the germline V gene. This CDR3 contains 15 residues. Unmatched junction bases numbered 6, after V lost 3 bases and J lost 3 bases. CDR3 DNA sequence: TGTGCCAGCAGCGAGATAGCGGGACGTACAGATACGCAGTATTTT. Translation gives CASSEIAGRTDTQYF.

This clonotype has a count of ten or more. This chain links TRBV9 with TRBJ2-2; D perhaps matches TRBD2 (7 bases). This CDR3 is 15 amino acids long. Trimming left V 2 bases short and J 7 bases short, with 15 bases between. Germline V lookup: CDR1 SGDLS, CDR2 YYNGEE. CDR3 sequence reads: CASSVAGGHSGELFF. In DNA, the CDR3 is TGTGCCAGCAGCGTTGCCGGGGGGCATAGCGGGGAGCTGTTTTTT.

A few counts support this clonotype. The chain has TRBV18 and TRBJ2-3, with D perhaps matching TRBD2 (7 bases). This CDR3 is built from 15 residues. Per the germline V gene, CDR1 is KGHSH and CDR2 is LQKENI. Trimming took 2 bases from V and 4 from J, leaving 13 bases between them. The CDR3 here is CASSPGGARADTQYF. CDR3 sequence (DNA): TGTGCCAGCTCACCAGGGGGGGCGCGCGCAGATACGCAGTATTTT. Based on the CDR3 plus reference TRBV18 and TRBJ2-3, the full variable domain is NAGVMQNPRHLVRRRGQEARLRCSPMKGHSHVYWYRQLPEEGLKFMVYLQKENIIDESGMPKERFSAEFPKEGPSILRIQQVVRGDSAAYFCASSPGGARADTQYFGPGTRLTVL.

The rearrangement links TRBV7-2 to TRBJ1-6; possibly TRBD1 for D (5 bases). The germline V gene encodes CDR1 SGHTA and CDR2 FQGNSA. Trimming removed 5 bases from V and 0 bases from J, with 11 bases in between. The CDR3 has 16 amino acids. This chain's CDR3 is CASSKDTYSYNSPLHF. DNA for the CDR3: TGTGCCAGCAGCAAGGACACCTACTCCTATAATTCACCCCTCCACTTT. The entire variable domain, with the rest obtained from reference TRBV7-2 and TRBJ1-6, is as follows: GAGVSQSPSNKVTEKGKDVELRCDPISGHTALYWYRQSLGQGLEFLIYFQGNSAPDKSGLPSDRFSAERTGGSVSTLTIQRTQQEDSAVYLCASSKDTYSYNSPLHFGNGTRLTVT.

This clonotype was recorded a few times. The rearrangement links TRBV20-1 to TRBJ1-1; no clear D gene. V lost 5 bases, J lost 0 bases, and 13 bases lay in between. The CDR3 consists of 14 residues. Per the germline V gene, CDR1 is DFQATT and CDR2 is SNEGSKA (reference sequence). The CDR3 spells CSAPKDGMNTEAFF. CDR3 DNA sequence: TGCAGTGCTCCTAAGGATGGGATGAACACTGAAGCTTTCTTT.

This clonotype was picked up many times. This chain joins TRBV6-6 and TRBJ1-2; D not certain. The CDR3 runs 13 residues. With 6 bases removed from V and 2 bases from J, the gap between germline ends came to 10 bases. The germline CDR1 and CDR2 sequences are MNHNY and SVGAGI (reference sequence). CDR3 nucleotides: TGTGCCAGCAGCCCGGACGGGAACTATGGCTACACCTTC. Protein: CASSPDGNYGYTF.

This chain joins TRBV19 and TRBJ2-1; weak D call: TRBD1 (6 bases). In germline, CDR1 is LNHDA, CDR2 SQIVND (reference sequence). The V end lost 3 bases, the J end lost 4 bases, and 19 bases lay between the germline ends. The CDR3 loop spans 17 amino acids. The CDR3 reads CASSISPRQDPYNEQFF. For the CDR3, the DNA is TGTGCCAGTAGTATCTCCCCCAGACAGGATCCTTACAATGAGCAGTTCTTC.

This clonotype appeared many times. The V call is TRBV7-3, the J call TRBJ2-7; 9 nucleotides match TRBD2. Per the germline V gene, CDR1 is SGHTA and CDR2 is FQGTGA. The CDR3 has 16 amino acids. J was trimmed by 2 bases and V by 5 bases; bases with no gene match: 10. CDR3 DNA: TGTGCCAGCAGCCCAAGAGCGGGAGGAGTACCCTACGAGCAGTACTTC. It specifies CASSPRAGGVPYEQYF.

J is TRBJ2-1 and V is TRBV6-1; D is unclear. The CDR3 covers 13 residues. Germline V gene data show CDR1 as MNHNS and CDR2 as SASEGT. Trimming stripped 9 bases from V and 0 bases from J, with 9 bases between. The CDR3 loop is CASLHFSYNEQFF. In nucleotides, the CDR3 is TGTGCCAGTCTCCACTTCTCCTACAATGAGCAGTTCTTC.

This clonotype was found a few times. The chain is built from TRBV11-3 and TRBJ2-1, with D perhaps matching TRBD2 (6 bases). Germline CDR1 SGHNT, CDR2 YENEEA. Trimming pared 5 bases from V and 9 bases from J, leaving 14 bases between. The CDR3 is 13 residues long. The CDR3 DNA sequence: TGTGCCAGCAGCCCCCACCTCGGGGGTGAGCAGTTCTTC. Encoded protein: CASSPHLGGEQFF.

The rearrangement joins TRBV27 to TRBJ2-7; the match to TRBD2 covers 7 bases. Per the germline V gene, CDR1 is MNHEY and CDR2 is SMNVEV (reference sequence). J lost 3 bases, V lost 7 bases, and 6 bases had no gene match. CDR3 length equals 13 residues. The CDR3 nucleotides are TGTGCCAGCACGGCCGGGACTAACTACGAGCAGTACTTC. Its protein product is CASTAGTNYEQYF.

The sample holds many counts of this clonotype. The V call is TRBV7-3, the J call TRBJ2-1, with 9 positions matching TRBD2. CDR1 is SGHTA and CDR2 is FQGTGA in the germline V gene. V trimming: 5 bases; J trimming: 7 bases; junction bases outside the gene matches: 9. The CDR3 runs 15 residues. This CDR3 is CASSTGLALVNEQFF. CDR3 in DNA: TGTGCCAGCAGCACCGGACTAGCGCTTGTAAATGAGCAGTTCTTC.

This clonotype occurred many times. This rearrangement joins TRBV7-9 to TRBJ2-4, with unresolved D. V lost 5 bases and J lost 5, with 13 bases in between. Germline lookup yields CDR1 SEHNR and CDR2 FQNEAQ (reference sequence). The CDR3 loop spans 14 amino acids. The CDR3 region is CASSPRRAENIQYF. The CDR3 DNA sequence: TGTGCCAGCAGCCCGCGACGGGCAGAAAACATTCAGTACTTC.

This clonotype was seen repeatedly, ten times or more. The chain employs TRBV4-2 and TRBJ2-5, with D unresolved. The CDR3 loop spans 14 amino acids. Trimming pared 4 bases from V and 4 bases from J, leaving 13 bases between. Germline V gives CDR1 LGHNA, CDR2 YNFKEQ. The CDR3 sequence is CASSLNGFTETQYF. For the CDR3, the DNA is TGTGCCAGCAGCCTAAACGGCTTTACAGAGACCCAGTACTTC.

The chain couples TRBV27 to TRBJ2-2; D is tentatively TRBD1 or TRBD2 (5 bases each). This CDR3 is 13 amino acids long. Trimming took off 3 bases at V and 6 bases at J, with 8 bases between the two ends. Looked up from germline, CDR1 is MNHEY and CDR2 is SMNVEV (reference sequence). In DNA form, the CDR3 reads TGTGCCAGCAGTTTCAGAGGGGCCGGGGAGCTGTTTTTT. The encoded protein is CASSFRGAGELFF.

In its sample, this clonotype was seen many times. The chain joins TRBV20-1 to TRBJ2-7; TRBD2 might be the D (5 bases). Trimming stripped 6 bases from V and 7 bases from J, with 25 bases between. This CDR3 is 15 amino acids long. The germline gives CDR1 DFQATT, CDR2 SNEGSKA (reference sequence). CDR3 bases: TGCAGTGCCAGTATAGGACTTTCCCTCCTTGGGGAGCAGTACTTC. It codes for CSASIGLSLLGEQYF.

This clonotype was counted only a few times. This sequence joins TRBV28 and TRBJ2-1, with 9 positions matching TRBD1. Germline CDR1 MDHEN, CDR2 SYDVKM. The trim removed 7 bases at V and 7 bases at J, leaving 8 bases unmatched. CDR3 size: 14 residues. CDR3 sequence (DNA): TGTGCCAGCAAGCCGGGACAGGGCCCAAATGAGCAGTTCTTC. This encodes CASKPGQGPNEQFF.

This clonotype was picked up many times. The chain is built from TRBV29-1 and TRBJ1-2; 8 bases map to TRBD1. This CDR3 has 13 residues. V lost 5 bases, J lost 6 bases, and 8 bases stayed unmatched. Germline CDR1 and CDR2: SQVTM and ANQGSEA. This chain's CDR3 is CSVLPRGPDGYTF. The CDR3, as DNA: TGCAGCGTTTTGCCCAGGGGGCCGGATGGCTACACCTTC.

There are many counts of this clonotype. V gene TRBV7-9 combines with J gene TRBJ2-5; TRBD1 matches at 7 bases. There are 15 residues in the CDR3. CDR1 and CDR2 (germline): SEHNR, FQNEAQ (reference sequence). V was pared by 5 bases and J by 2 bases, with 8 bases of the junction left unmatched. CDR3 amino acids: CASSIQTGQQETQYF. Written as DNA, the CDR3 is TGTGCCAGCAGCATTCAGACGGGACAGCAAGAGACCCAGTACTTC.

This chain joins TRBV29-1 and TRBJ2-3; D assignment may be TRBD1 or TRBD2 (5 bases each). CDR1 and CDR2 (germline): SQVTM, ANQGSEA. V was cut by 6 bases and J by 4 bases, with 14 bases left in between. There are 13 residues in the CDR3. The CDR3 loop reads CSVRPRDPDTQYF. CDR3 in DNA: TGCAGCGTGAGGCCCAGGGACCCAGATACGCAGTATTTT.

This clonotype has ten or more counts. The chain joins TRBV30 to TRBJ2-7, with 11 bases matching TRBD2. Germline CDR1 GTSNPN, CDR2 SVGIG (reference sequence). Trimming took 0 bases from V and 4 from J; bases not matched to a gene: 8. This CDR3 is 16 amino acids long. CDR3 loop: CAWSVSLAGGPYEQYF. The CDR3 bases are TGTGCCTGGAGTGTTTCTTTAGCGGGAGGGCCTTACGAGCAGTACTTC.

This clonotype was counted ten times or more. This sequence joins TRBV12-5 and TRBJ1-1; D perhaps matches TRBD1 (6 bases). CDR3 length: 17 amino acids. Germline lookup yields CDR1 LGHNT and CDR2 FRNRAP. Trimming shortened V by 0 bases and J by 0 bases, and 14 bases separated the two germline ends. CDR3 region: CASGLVVTGNMNTEAFF. DNA for the CDR3: TGTGCTAGTGGTTTGGTAGTCACAGGGAATATGAACACTGAAGCTTTCTTT.

Many counts were recorded for this clonotype. V usage is TRBV30 and J usage is TRBJ1-2, with a possible D match to TRBD1 (6 bases). The CDR3 totals 12 residues. Per germline, CDR1 GTSNPN and CDR2 SVGIG (reference sequence). V gave up 3 bases and J gave up 4 bases, with 9 bases separating them. CDR3 nucleotide sequence: TGTGCCTGGAGCGCACAGGGCTATGGCTACACCTTC. This gives the protein CAWSAQGYGYTF.